The sequence of this TCR beta chain was determined in a study of cytomegalovirus exposure and HLA in healthy donors. This PCR relied on a set of 60 Vbeta primers and 13 Jbeta primers. Libraries were prepared by immunoSEQ multiplex PCR; TCRdb keeps only in-frame clonotypes and omits some of them. The sample features 80,000 to 100,000 clones, with 3% to 3.5% in its top ten. Despite likely unrecorded immune exposures, the donors were nominally healthy at the time of sampling. V gave up 8 bases and J gave up 3 bases, with 16 bases separating them. Looked up from germline, CDR1 is MNHEY and CDR2 is SVGAGI. The CDR3 spans 14 residues.

The chain has TRBV6-5 and TRBJ1-1; TRBD1 is a possible D gene (6 bases). The sequencing input was PBMCs. The TCR originated in a woman in her twenties or thirties in good health and CMV-seronegative. The CDR3 DNA reads TGTGCCAGCGCTAGGGACATTCCGGACACTGAAGCTTTCTTT. Protein sequence: CASARDIPDTEAFF.